The 26 T cell receptor beta chains below all came from one sample that was sequenced in a study of early T cells in non-severe SARS-CoV-2 infection. From the 5' RACE reads, TCRdb called clonotypes with MiXCR, one entry per CDR3 protein. The data hold about 36,000 distinct CDR3 sequences, with about 3.9% observed a single time. The sample taken for sequencing was whole blood. Every receptor here comes from an adult who was a healthcare worker with PCR-confirmed SARS-CoV-2 infection or an uninfected control (not recorded which).

This clonotype is categorized as medium-sized. The genes are TRBV6-4 and TRBJ1-5; D gene unclear. There are 13 residues in the CDR3. Germline values: CDR1 MRHNA, CDR2 SNTAGT. Trimming shortened V by 5 bases and J by 6 bases, and 11 bases separated the two germline ends. The CDR3 DNA sequence: TGTGCCAGCAGTTTAGATTTGGGTCAGCCCCAGCATTTT. It translates to CASSLDLGQPQHF.

This clonotype was seen many times. This rearrangement joins TRBV25-1 to TRBJ2-1, with 8 bases lining up with TRBD2. After removal of 2 bases from V and 6 bases from J, the junction contained 18 bases not matched to a gene. This CDR3 has 19 amino acids. Germline values: CDR1 MGHDK, CDR2 SYGVNS. The CDR3, as DNA: TGTGCCAGCAGTGAACATTCGGGAGGGTCGACGTTTCAGATCAATGAGCAGTTCTTC. This translates into CASSEHSGGSTFQINEQFF.

The sample holds many counts of this clonotype. This rearrangement joins TRBV7-3 to TRBJ2-2; 7 nucleotides align to TRBD1. The CDR3 consists of 16 residues. With 5 bases clipped from V and 2 bases from J, the junction kept 8 bases outside the gene matches. Germline CDR1 and CDR2: SGHTA and FQGTGA. Written as DNA, the CDR3 is TGTGCCAGCAGCGCTAAAACAGGGGCCAACACCGGGGAGCTGTTTTTT. Residues: CASSAKTGANTGELFF.

This clonotype was recorded many times. The V call is TRBV19, the J call TRBJ1-1; D is perhaps TRBD1 (6 bases). The CDR3 contains 14 residues. V lost 5 bases, J lost 1 base, and 11 bases lay in between. Germline values: CDR1 LNHDA, CDR2 SQIVND (reference sequence). In nucleotides, the CDR3 is TGTGCCAGTAGTTTGCAGGGGTCGAACACTGAAGCTTTCTTT. The encoded protein is CASSLQGSNTEAFF.

This clonotype came up many times. CDR3 residues: CASASGGMNTEAFF. The CDR3 DNA is TGTGCCAGCGCGTCCGGGGGGATGAACACTGAAGCTTTCTTT. This chain uses TRBV7-6 with TRBJ1-1, with a possible D match to TRBD1 (5 bases). CDR3 length: 14 residues. V shed 8 bases and J shed 0 bases, with 13 bases lying between them. The germline CDR1 and CDR2 sequences are SGHVS and FNYEAQ.

This clonotype has a count of ten or more. The genes are TRBV27 and TRBJ2-1; 8 bases agree with TRBD1. Germline V lookup: CDR1 MNHEY, CDR2 SMNVEV (reference sequence). The CDR3 extends over 14 amino acids. After removal of 5 bases from V and 2 bases from J, the junction contained 2 bases not matched to a gene. The CDR3 loop is CASSKQGAYNEQFF. Here the CDR3 DNA reads TGTGCCAGCAGTAAACAGGGGGCCTACAATGAGCAGTTCTTC.

The chain combines TRBV7-2 with TRBJ2-7; 8 positions agree with TRBD1. The CDR3 loop spans 16 amino acids. V shed 1 base, J shed 6 bases, and the junction held 11 bases outside the gene matches. Germline CDR1 and CDR2: SGHTA and FQGNSA. The CDR3 region is CASSLVSGTGPSEQYF. CDR3 in DNA: TGTGCCAGCAGCTTAGTATCGGGGACAGGACCAAGCGAGCAGTACTTC.

This clonotype is large within its sample. V is TRBV20-1 and J is TRBJ2-3, with D unresolved. Per germline, CDR1 DFQATT and CDR2 SNEGSKA (reference sequence). The CDR3 loop spans 15 amino acids. The V end lost 0 bases, the J end lost 9 bases, and 19 bases lay between the germline ends. The CDR3 DNA sequence: TGCAGTGCTAGAGATCTTAACTCCCAGGACCGCACGCAGTATTTT. Protein sequence: CSARDLNSQDRTQYF.

The chain uses TRBV20-1 and TRBJ2-1, with no clear D. The germline V gene encodes CDR1 DFQATT and CDR2 SNEGSKA (reference sequence). V was shortened by 4 bases and J by 5 bases, with 6 bases between the two germline ends. CDR3 size: 11 residues. This CDR3 is CSATEHNEQFF. The CDR3 DNA is TGCAGTGCTACCGAACACAATGAGCAGTTCTTC.

The CDR3 region has the DNA TGCAGTGCTAAGACTAGCGGGAGTGGTACAGATACGCAGTATTTT. It specifies CSAKTSGSGTDTQYF. The chain couples TRBV20-1 to TRBJ2-3, with TRBD2 matching 12 bases. The trim removed 4 bases at V and 3 bases at J, leaving 5 bases unmatched. The V gene's germline CDR1 is DFQATT and CDR2 SNEGSKA (reference sequence). The CDR3 covers 15 residues.

This clonotype was detected ten times or more. The J gene is TRBJ1-5, the V gene TRBV20-1; D might be TRBD1 (6 bases). Germline CDR1 reads DFQATT; CDR2 reads SNEGSKA (reference sequence). Between the trimmed V and J ends, which lost 6 bases and 3 bases, there was a span of 12 bases. The CDR3 consists of 13 residues. This CDR3 is CSARTENNQPQHF. DNA of the CDR3: TGCAGTGCGCGGACAGAAAACAATCAGCCCCAGCATTTT.

There are many counts of this clonotype. The chain is built from TRBV7-8 and TRBJ2-3; the D gene could be TRBD1 or TRBD2 (5 bases each). Germline CDR1 SGHVS, CDR2 FQNEAQ. The CDR3 spans 14 residues. V lost 1 base and J 0 bases, leaving 5 bases between the germline ends. The CDR3 protein is CASSLGDSTDTQYF. CDR3 nucleotide sequence: TGTGCCAGCAGCTTAGGGGACAGCACAGATACGCAGTATTTT.

This clonotype has a count of ten or more. The chain recombines TRBV18 with TRBJ2-1, with TRBD2 matching over 7 bases. The CDR3 contains 14 residues. V trimming: 4 bases; J trimming: 4 bases; junction bases outside the gene matches: 4. The germline V gene has CDR1 KGHSH and CDR2 LQKENI. The CDR3 bases are TGTGCCAGCTCACATCGGCGGGAGTACAATGAGCAGTTCTTC. Amino acid sequence: CASSHRREYNEQFF.

This clonotype was recorded at least ten times. The CDR3 DNA follows: TGTGCCAGCAGTTTCCATTGGACAGGGCAAAACACCGGGGAGCTGTTTTTT. Amino acid sequence: CASSFHWTGQNTGELFF. The V gene is TRBV12-3 or TRBV12-4, the J gene TRBJ2-2; 8 nucleotides align to TRBD1. The junction had 8 bases not matched to a gene; V was cut back by 3 bases and J by 2 bases. The CDR3 consists of 17 residues.

The rearrangement uses TRBV28 and TRBJ2-7; 9 nucleotides align to TRBD1. Germline V gene lookup returns CDR1 MDHEN and CDR2 SYDVKM. The CDR3 is made up of 13 amino acids. J lost 4 bases, V lost 8 bases, and 6 bases had no gene match. This CDR3 reads CASRTGGGYEQYF. In DNA, the CDR3 is TGTGCCAGCCGCACAGGGGGCGGGTACGAGCAGTACTTC.

CDR3 in DNA: TGCAGTGCTAGTTTGTCAGGGGATAGCAATCAGCCCCAGCATTTT. It specifies CSASLSGDSNQPQHF. The V call is TRBV20-1, the J call TRBJ1-5; TRBD1 is a possible D gene (6 bases). V shed 3 bases and J shed 0 bases, with 12 bases lying between them. Germline V gene data show CDR1 as DFQATT and CDR2 as SNEGSKA (reference sequence). The CDR3 consists of 15 residues.

This clonotype has ten or more counts. The J gene is TRBJ2-7, the V gene TRBV7-2, with D unresolved. The CDR3 has 15 amino acids. With 2 bases removed from V and 1 base from J, the gap between germline ends came to 12 bases. Germline-derived CDR1 and CDR2 are SGHTA and FQGNSA. This CDR3 reads CASSLLPQKSYEQYF. For the CDR3, the DNA is TGTGCCAGCAGCTTACTACCCCAGAAATCCTACGAGCAGTACTTC.

This clonotype was counted ten times or more. The rearrangement links TRBV9 to TRBJ2-3; 9 bases line up with TRBD2. In germline, CDR1 is SGDLS, CDR2 YYNGEE. V was clipped by 0 bases and J by 5 bases; unmatched bases: 7. The CDR3 is made up of 16 amino acids. The CDR3: CASSVGISGRVDTQYF. CDR3 nucleotide sequence: TGTGCCAGCAGCGTAGGGATTAGCGGGAGAGTAGATACGCAGTATTTT.

This clonotype was observed at least ten times. CDR3 nucleotides: TGTGCCAGCAGCCCGACAGGCATCGGGACAGCCAAAAACATTCAGTACTTC. Amino acids: CASSPTGIGTAKNIQYF. This rearrangement joins TRBV7-9 to TRBJ2-4; possibly TRBD1 for D (6 bases). Looked up from germline, CDR1 is SEHNR and CDR2 is FQNEAQ (reference sequence). Trimming cost V 5 bases and J 0 bases, with 17 bases left between them. The CDR3 totals 17 residues.

This clonotype turned up a few times. The chain uses TRBV4-2 and TRBJ1-1, with unresolved D. The CDR3 covers 16 residues. The germline V gene has CDR1 LGHNA and CDR2 YNFKEQ. Trimming removed 4 bases at V and 3 bases at J, with 18 bases between. CDR3 in DNA: TGTGCCAGCAGCCCGTTTAGTGATACTGGGGACACTGAAGCTTTCTTT. This translates into CASSPFSDTGDTEAFF.

About this clonotype: This clone may be a read error of a much larger clone one base away. The conserved phenylalanine or tryptophan is not found at the CDR3 terminus, so this likely reflects a read error. The chain uses TRBV19 and TRBJ2-5, with D unclear. CDR3 length: 14 residues. From germline, CDR1 is LNHDA and CDR2 SQIVND (reference sequence). The V gene lost 3 bases and the J gene lost 5 bases, with 13 bases spanning the gap. Here the CDR3 reads CASSMSWADETQYY. Written as DNA, the CDR3 is TGTGCCAGTAGTATGTCCTGGGCTGACGAGACCCAGTACTAC.

This clonotype has a count of ten or more. This chain uses TRBV13 with TRBJ2-7, with 14 bases matching TRBD2. The CDR3 length is 17 residues. Germline values: CDR1 PRHDT, CDR2 FYEKMQ (reference sequence). V trimming: 5 bases; J trimming: 5 bases; junction bases outside the gene matches: 11. The CDR3 reads CASSLTGTSGRDHEQYF. CDR3 nucleotide sequence: TGTGCCAGCAGCCTGACCGGGACTAGCGGGAGAGACCACGAGCAGTACTTC.

This clonotype was seen ten or more times. CDR3 residues: CSVDRDGETQYF. In DNA, the CDR3 is TGCAGCGTTGACCGGGATGGGGAGACCCAGTACTTC. The chain has TRBV29-1 and TRBJ2-5; possibly TRBD2 for D (5 bases). V gave up 3 bases and J gave up 5 bases, with 10 bases separating them. The CDR3 is made up of 12 amino acids. The V gene's germline CDR1 is SQVTM and CDR2 ANQGSEA.

This clonotype showed up many times. The chain carries TRBV10-3 and TRBJ2-1; 8 bases map to TRBD2. CDR3 size: 14 residues. Germline CDR1 and CDR2: ENHRY and SYGVKD. V lost 7 bases, J lost 9 bases, and 11 bases stayed unmatched. This chain's CDR3 is CAIMGAGEGGEQFF. In nucleotides, the CDR3 is TGTGCCATCATGGGAGCGGGAGAAGGTGGTGAGCAGTTCTTC.

This clonotype was observed a few times. The chain couples TRBV6-2 or TRBV6-3 to TRBJ2-6, with D unresolved. Germline lookup yields CDR1 MNHEY and CDR2 SVGEGT. This CDR3 is built from 14 residues. V was trimmed by 7 bases and J by 0 bases, leaving 7 bases between them. CDR3 DNA: TGTGCCAGCACAACAGTCTCTGGGGCCAACGTCCTGACTTTC. This sequence encodes CASTTVSGANVLTF.

This clonotype has a handful of counts. The chain employs TRBV2 and TRBJ2-7, with D perhaps given as TRBD1 or TRBD2 (7 bases each). The length of the CDR3 is 14 residues. Germline V lookup: CDR1 SNHLY, CDR2 FYNNEI. V lost 4 bases, J lost 3 bases, and 13 bases lay in between. CDR3 protein: CASSGEGQRYEQYF. The CDR3 coding sequence is TGTGCCAGCAGTGGGGAGGGACAGCGCTACGAGCAGTACTTC.